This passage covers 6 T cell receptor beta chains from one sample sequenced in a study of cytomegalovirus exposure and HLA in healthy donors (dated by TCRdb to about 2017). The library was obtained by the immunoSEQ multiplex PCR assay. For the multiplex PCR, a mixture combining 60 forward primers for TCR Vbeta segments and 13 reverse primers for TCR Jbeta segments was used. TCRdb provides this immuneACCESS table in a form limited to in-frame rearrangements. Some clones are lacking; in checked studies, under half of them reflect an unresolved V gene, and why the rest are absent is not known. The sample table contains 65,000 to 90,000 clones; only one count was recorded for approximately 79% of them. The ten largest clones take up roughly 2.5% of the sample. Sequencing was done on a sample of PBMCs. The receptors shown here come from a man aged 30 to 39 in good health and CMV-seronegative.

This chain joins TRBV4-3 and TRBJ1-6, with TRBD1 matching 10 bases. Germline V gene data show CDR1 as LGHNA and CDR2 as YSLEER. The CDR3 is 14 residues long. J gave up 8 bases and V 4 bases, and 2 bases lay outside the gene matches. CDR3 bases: TGCGCCAGCAGCCTCGGGACAGGGGATTCACCCCTCCACTTT. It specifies CASSLGTGDSPLHF.

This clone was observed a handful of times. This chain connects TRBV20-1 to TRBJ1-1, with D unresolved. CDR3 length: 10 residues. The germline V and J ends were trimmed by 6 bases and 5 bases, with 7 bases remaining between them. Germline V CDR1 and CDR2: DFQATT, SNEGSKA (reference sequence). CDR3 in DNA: TGCAGTGCCTGGAGGACTGAAGCTTTCTTT. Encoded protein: CSAWRTEAFF.

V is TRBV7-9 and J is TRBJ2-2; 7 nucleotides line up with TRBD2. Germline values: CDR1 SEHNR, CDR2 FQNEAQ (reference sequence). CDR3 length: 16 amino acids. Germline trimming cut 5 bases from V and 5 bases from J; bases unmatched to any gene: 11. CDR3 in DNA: TGTGCCAGCAGCCCCTTTGCGGGAGAGAGGACCGGGGAGCTGTTTTTT. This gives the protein CASSPFAGERTGELFF.

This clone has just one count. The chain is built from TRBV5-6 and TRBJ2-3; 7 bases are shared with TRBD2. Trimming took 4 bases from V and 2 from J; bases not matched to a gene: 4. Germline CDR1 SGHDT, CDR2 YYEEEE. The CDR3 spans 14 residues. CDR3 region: CASSRGVYTDTQYF. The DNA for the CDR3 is TGTGCCAGCAGCCGGGGGGTTTACACAGATACGCAGTATTTT.

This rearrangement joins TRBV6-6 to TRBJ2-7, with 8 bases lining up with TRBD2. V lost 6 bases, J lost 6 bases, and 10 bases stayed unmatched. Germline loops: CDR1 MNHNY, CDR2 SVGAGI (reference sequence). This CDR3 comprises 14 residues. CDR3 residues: CASRFSGKVTEQYF. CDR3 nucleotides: TGTGCCAGCAGGTTTAGCGGGAAAGTTACCGAGCAGTACTTC.

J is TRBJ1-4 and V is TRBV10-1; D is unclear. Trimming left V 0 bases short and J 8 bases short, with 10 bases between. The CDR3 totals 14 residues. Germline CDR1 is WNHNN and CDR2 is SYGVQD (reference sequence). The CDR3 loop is CASSESKTPEKLFF. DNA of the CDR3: TGCGCCAGCAGTGAGTCGAAGACACCGGAAAAACTGTTTTTT.